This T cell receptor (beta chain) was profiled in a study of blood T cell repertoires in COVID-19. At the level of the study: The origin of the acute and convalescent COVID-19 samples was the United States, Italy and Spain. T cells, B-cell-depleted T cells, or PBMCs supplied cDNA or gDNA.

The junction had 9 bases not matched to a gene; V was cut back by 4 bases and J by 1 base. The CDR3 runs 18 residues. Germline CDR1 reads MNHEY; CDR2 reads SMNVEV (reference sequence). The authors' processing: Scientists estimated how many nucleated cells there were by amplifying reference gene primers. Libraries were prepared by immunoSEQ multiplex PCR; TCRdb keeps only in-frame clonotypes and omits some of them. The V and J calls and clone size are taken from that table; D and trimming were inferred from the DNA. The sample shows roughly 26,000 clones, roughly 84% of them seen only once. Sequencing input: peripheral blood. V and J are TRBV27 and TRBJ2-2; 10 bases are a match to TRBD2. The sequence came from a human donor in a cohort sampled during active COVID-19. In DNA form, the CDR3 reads TGTGCCAGCAGTTCCTTAACTAGCGGGGACCGGAACACCGGGGAGCTGTTTTTT. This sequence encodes CASSSLTSGDRNTGELFF.